Presented here are 9 T cell receptor beta chains from one specimen sequenced in a study of technical replicates of blood from several donors. The table came from immunoSEQ multiplex PCR; TCRdb's copy has only in-frame clones and leaves some out. The sample gives nearly 70,000 clones, roughly nine tenths of which show up once; around 4.5% is in the top ten. The sample consisted of PBMCs. All receptors come from a human donor in good health. Some clones in this sample may be carry-over from other donors' samples.

This sequence joins TRBV4-1 and TRBJ1-4, with D uncertain. Trimming stripped 4 bases from V and 3 bases from J, with 9 bases between. This CDR3 comprises 14 residues. CDR1 and CDR2 (germline): MGHRA, YSYEKL. The CDR3 reads CASSPLNPNEKLFF. CDR3 in DNA: TGCGCCAGCAGCCCCCTTAATCCTAATGAAAAACTGTTTTTT.

This clone is a singleton in its sample. The junction shows a germline mismatch at one end, possibly a read error. The V call is TRBV5-4, the J call TRBJ2-1; D perhaps matches TRBD1 (7 bases). Germline-derived CDR1 and CDR2 are SGHNT and YYREEE (reference sequence). The CDR3 is made up of 13 amino acids. CDR3 sequence reads: CASSSGETGLVLF. For the CDR3, the DNA is TGTGCCAGCAGCTCGGGAGAGACAGGGTTGGTGCTCTTC.

V and J are TRBV6-6 and TRBJ1-5; TRBD1 is a possible D gene (5 bases). The germline gives CDR1 MNHNY, CDR2 SVGAGI (reference sequence). There are 15 residues in the CDR3. V gave up 7 bases and J gave up 0 bases, with 13 bases separating them. The CDR3 reads CASIPAGNSNQPQHF. The CDR3 coding sequence is TGTGCCAGCATCCCGGCAGGGAATAGCAATCAGCCCCAGCATTTT.

The chain links TRBV13 to TRBJ2-7; 12 positions agree with TRBD1. V shed 4 bases, J shed 4 bases, and the junction held 5 bases outside the gene matches. CDR3 size: 15 residues. Germline lookup yields CDR1 PRHDT and CDR2 FYEKMQ (reference sequence). DNA of the CDR3: TGTGCCAGCAGCTCTGCGGGACAGGGGGCTTACGAGCAGTACTTC. Translation gives CASSSAGQGAYEQYF.

CDR3 in amino acids: CAWSVPGKTQYF. CDR3 in DNA: TGTGCCTGGAGTGTACCAGGGAAGACCCAGTACTTC. The chain uses TRBV30 and TRBJ2-5; the D gene is possibly TRBD1 (5 bases). This CDR3 contains 12 residues. The V gene's germline CDR1 is GTSNPN and CDR2 SVGIG (reference sequence). Between the trimmed V and J ends, which lost 0 bases and 6 bases, there was a span of 8 bases.

In its sample, this clone was seen once. The V call is TRBV6-1, the J call TRBJ1-2, with unresolved D. The CDR3 totals 12 residues. Germline V gene lookup returns CDR1 MNHNS and CDR2 SASEGT. Trimming shortened V by 1 base and J by 8 bases, and 8 bases separated the two germline ends. The CDR3 protein is CASSEEREGYTF. The CDR3, as DNA: TGTGCCAGCAGTGAAGAGAGGGAAGGCTACACCTTC.

V gene TRBV18 combines with J gene TRBJ2-1; 7 bases line up with TRBD1. CDR1 is KGHSH and CDR2 is LQKENI in the germline V gene. Trimming cost V 5 bases and J 6 bases; bases outside gene matches: 7. The CDR3 loop spans 14 amino acids. The CDR3 DNA reads as TGTGCCAGCTCATCCCGACAGGGCCTCAATGAGCAGTTCTTC. Protein: CASSSRQGLNEQFF.

The rearrangement uses TRBV19 and TRBJ2-1, with a tentative D call TRBD2 (5 bases). Germline V gene data show CDR1 as LNHDA and CDR2 as SQIVND (reference sequence). V shed 1 base and J shed 3 bases, with 7 bases lying between them. There are 14 residues in the CDR3. The CDR3 DNA follows: TGTGCCAGTAGTATAGCGGGGTTCTACAATGAGCAGTTCTTC. It translates to CASSIAGFYNEQFF.

The chain links TRBV7-3 to TRBJ2-5, with 9 bases matching TRBD2. The CDR3 runs 19 residues. CDR1 and CDR2 (germline): SGHTA, FQGTGA. V shed 2 bases and J 2 bases; nucleotides not matched to a gene: 15. CDR3 coding DNA: TGTGCCAGCAGCTTATACCCCGCGGGAGGGCCCTACTCACAAGAGACCCAGTACTTC. It specifies CASSLYPAGGPYSQETQYF.